This T cell receptor (beta chain) was sequenced for a study of CD8+ T cells in alopecia areata. About the research overall: Once tofacitinib had been taken for 6 to 18 months, 6 months off drug followed. Study results and limitations: In lesional scalp, particularly from alopecia totalis/universalis, clonality was higher than in normal scalp. Resident alphabeta T cells of normal skin are also sequenced in scalp samples.

cDNA serving as the sequencing template came from extracted, reverse transcribed RNA. The repertoire was sequenced with immunoSEQ multiplex PCR; TCRdb's copy has only in-frame clones and lacks some. Found here are almost 250,000 clones, roughly two thirds of them singletons; the top ten hold 1.2%. A note on this clone: What it binds is unknown.

CD4+ and CD8+ T cells were sorted from PBMCs stained for CD3, CD4 and CD8. Sequencing used CD4+ T cells sorted from blood, obtained at week 0. The source is a human donor with alopecia areata.

The CDR3 DNA sequence: TGTGCCAGCAGTGACCAGACAGGGGCCAAAAACATTCAGTACTTC. Protein sequence: CASSDQTGAKNIQYF. The V gene is TRBV25-1, the J gene TRBJ2-4; 7 nucleotides line up with TRBD1. The CDR3 spans 15 residues. V dropped 3 bases and J dropped 1; count of bases not matched to a gene: 3. Per the germline V gene, CDR1 is MGHDK and CDR2 is SYGVNS.